This T cell receptor (beta chain) was sequenced for a study of T-cell reconstitution after alpha-beta-depleted transplantation in children. As it was prepared, the TCRbeta library received unique molecular identifiers. TCRdb reprocessed the PCR reads with MiXCR, giving one entry per CDR3 protein. The sample yields under 750,000 distinct CDR3 sequences, 23% seen once. Germline V gene sequence: CDR1 SGHAT, CDR2 FQDESV (reference sequence). Trimming shortened V by 1 base and J by 2 bases, and 8 bases separated the two germline ends. This CDR3 region has 14 residues. The chain recombines TRBV11-1 with TRBJ1-2; D not certain. This TCR was recovered from a boy in the first two years of life who had a stem cell transplant for acute myeloid leukemia, so the T cells may come from the graft donor. The sample consisted of PBMCs, mostly from graft donor cells, taken 360 days after TCRalphabeta/CD19-depleted stem cell transplant. Written as DNA, the CDR3 is TGTGCCAGCAGCTTAGTCGTGAGAAACTATGGCTACACCTTC. It is translated as CASSLVVRNYGYTF. The full variable domain, completed using reference TRBV11-1 and TRBJ1-2, is EAEVAQSPRYKITEKSQAVAFWCDPISGHATLYWYRQILGQGPELLVQFQDESVVDDSQLPKDRFSAERLKGVDSTLKIQPAELGDSAMYLCASSLVVRNYGYTFGSGTRLTVV.